The next 32 T cell receptor beta chains were all read from a single sample in a study of T cell responses to AZD1222 COVID-19 vaccine. The method was immunoSEQ multiplex PCR; TCRdb's version includes in-frame clones alone and lacks a portion of them. Seen here are 140,000 to 150,000 clones, more than 75% observed once, and the top ten hold about 1.8%. This specimen was peripheral blood, taken 28 days after the second AZD1222 dose. The receptors here all came from an adult who received the AZD1222 COVID-19 vaccine.

The J gene is TRBJ2-1, the V gene TRBV11-3, with 8 bases lining up with TRBD1. V dropped 1 base and J dropped 7; count of bases not matched to a gene: 6. Per the germline V gene, CDR1 is SGHNT and CDR2 is YENEEA. The CDR3 contains 15 residues. The CDR3 sequence is CASSLGRQGRNEQFF. DNA of the CDR3: TGTGCCAGCAGCTTAGGACGACAGGGGAGGAATGAGCAGTTCTTC.

The J gene is TRBJ1-4, the V gene TRBV6-5, with no clear D. CDR1 MNHEY and CDR2 SVGAGI come from the germline V gene. Deletions cut 7 bases from V and 8 bases from J, with 17 bases between. This CDR3 spans 14 amino acids. CDR3: CASKGRADGEKLFF. The CDR3 DNA follows: TGTGCCAGCAAAGGGAGGGCGGACGGAGAAAAACTGTTTTTT.

The V and J genes are TRBV21-1 and TRBJ1-2. TRBV21-1 is listed as a pseudogene. There are 16 residues in the CDR3. This chain's CDR3 is CASSKRGGEINYGYTF. The DNA for the CDR3 is TGTGCCAGCAGCAAAAGGGGAGGGGAAATAAACTATGGCTACACCTTC.

The rearrangement links TRBV19 to TRBJ1-2; D remains unclear. V was shortened by 4 bases and J by 1 base, with 7 bases between the two germline ends. The CDR3 has 13 amino acids. Germline V gene data show CDR1 as LNHDA and CDR2 as SQIVND (reference sequence). The CDR3 is CASSTTVNYGYTF. The CDR3, as DNA: TGTGCCAGTAGTACAACAGTTAACTATGGCTACACCTTC. The full variable domain, its missing parts supplied by reference TRBV19 and TRBJ1-2, is DGGITQSPKYLFRKEGQNVTLSCEQNLNHDAMYWYRQDPGQGLRLIYYSQIVNDFQKGDIAEGYSVSREKKESFPLTVTSAQKNPTAFYLCASSTTVNYGYTFGSGTRLTVV.

The J gene is TRBJ1-2, the V gene TRBV2; 8 bases map to TRBD1. Germline V gene lookup returns CDR1 SNHLY and CDR2 FYNNEI. The CDR3 spans 14 residues. V trimming: 6 bases; J trimming: 0 bases; junction bases outside the gene matches: 3. The CDR3 loop reads CASREDRANYGYTF. In DNA, the CDR3 is TGTGCCAGCAGGGAGGACAGGGCTAACTATGGCTACACCTTC.

CDR3 loop: CASSKTTGNTGELFF. For the CDR3, the DNA is TGTGCCAGCAGTAAGACGACAGGGAACACCGGGGAGCTGTTTTTT. This chain links TRBV27 with TRBJ2-2; TRBD1 might be the D (6 bases). The length of the CDR3 is 15 residues. CDR1 and CDR2 (germline): MNHEY, SMNVEV (reference sequence). V lost 5 bases and J 1 base, leaving 11 bases between the germline ends.

The J gene is TRBJ1-2, the V gene TRBV25-1; 8 nucleotides agree with TRBD1. V lost 4 bases to trimming and J lost 2 bases; unmatched junction nucleotides: 6. The length of the CDR3 is 15 residues. Germline V gene sequence: CDR1 MGHDK, CDR2 SYGVNS. This CDR3 is CASSGSGTGNYGYTF. DNA for the CDR3: TGTGCCAGCAGTGGGTCCGGGACAGGAAACTATGGCTACACCTTC.

The rearrangement uses TRBV7-8 and TRBJ1-2, with 9 bases aligning to TRBD1. The CDR3 covers 15 residues. V shed 0 bases, J shed 6 bases, and the junction held 5 bases outside the gene matches. Germline CDR1 SGHVS, CDR2 FQNEAQ. DNA of the CDR3: TGTGCCAGCAGCTTAGCGCGGGACAGGGTGAATGGCTACACCTTC. This codes for CASSLARDRVNGYTF. Using reference TRBV7-8 and TRBJ1-2 for the parts outside the CDR3, the full variable domain is GAGVSQSPRYKVAKRGQDVALRCDPISGHVSLFWYQQALGQGPEFLTYFQNEAQLDKSGLPSDRFFAERPEGSVSTLKIQRTQQEDSAVYLCASSLARDRVNGYTFGSGTRLTVV.

The chain employs TRBV6-6 and TRBJ2-1; TRBD1 matches 10 bases. Germline-derived CDR1 and CDR2 are MNHNY and SVGAGI (reference sequence). The V and J ends lost 7 bases and 7 bases, in that order; junction bases with no gene match: 16. The CDR3 is 17 residues long. CDR3 sequence: CASNRWEGTGVGNEQFF. The CDR3 DNA sequence: TGTGCCAGCAATCGATGGGAGGGGACAGGGGTTGGTAATGAGCAGTTCTTC.

The rearrangement links TRBV5-1 to TRBJ2-3, with TRBD2 identical over 10 bases. Trimming cost V 3 bases and J 1 base; bases outside gene matches: 2. Germline assignment: CDR1 SGHRS and CDR2 YFSETQ. CDR3 length: 15 amino acids. The CDR3 loop is CASSSTSGGTDTQYF. DNA for the CDR3: TGCGCCAGCAGCTCTACTAGCGGGGGCACAGATACGCAGTATTTT.

The chain carries TRBV5-4 and TRBJ2-2; no clear D. The V gene's germline CDR1 is SGHNT and CDR2 YYREEE (reference sequence). V dropped 2 bases and J dropped 0 bases, with 8 bases sitting between them. The length of the CDR3 is 15 residues. CDR3 nucleotides: TGTGCCAGCAGCTTTGACGGAACGAACACCGGGGAGCTGTTTTTT. It codes for CASSFDGTNTGELFF.

The rearrangement joins TRBV2 to TRBJ1-1; a possible D gene is TRBD1 (6 bases). The CDR3 spans 12 residues. The V end lost 3 bases, the J end lost 13 bases, and 15 bases lay between the germline ends. Germline V gene data show CDR1 as SNHLY and CDR2 as FYNNEI. CDR3: CASSEDRAFHFF. The DNA for the CDR3 is TGTGCCAGCAGTGAGGACAGAGCCTTCCATTTCTTT. Together with reference TRBV2 and TRBJ1-1, the CDR3 gives the full variable domain: EPEVTQTPSHQVTQMGQEVILRCVPISNHLYFYWYRQILGQKVEFLVSFYNNEISEKSEIFDDQFSVERPDGSNFTLKIRSTKLEDSAMYFCASSEDRAFHFFGQGTRLTVV.

This clone was seen only once. This rearrangement joins TRBV29-1 to TRBJ1-1; D might be TRBD1 (5 bases). The germline gives CDR1 SQVTM, CDR2 ANQGSEA. CDR3 length: 12 residues. The V end lost 2 bases, the J end lost 8 bases, and 12 bases lay between the germline ends. The CDR3 sequence is CSVELAGMEAFF. As DNA, the CDR3 is TGCAGCGTTGAATTGGCAGGGATGGAAGCTTTCTTT. The entire variable domain, with the rest obtained from reference TRBV29-1 and TRBJ1-1, is as follows: SAVISQKPSRDICQRGTSLTIQCQVDSQVTMMFWYRQQPGQSLTLIATANQGSEATYESGFVIDKFPISRPNLTFSTLTVSNMSPEDSSIYLCSVELAGMEAFFGQGTRLTVV.

J is TRBJ1-1 and V is TRBV27, with D unclear. The length of the CDR3 is 15 residues. V shed 1 base and J shed 1 base, with 10 bases lying between them. CDR1 and CDR2 (germline): MNHEY, SMNVEV (reference sequence). This CDR3 is CASSLYSSGNTEAFF. CDR3 bases: TGTGCCAGCAGTTTATATTCGTCCGGGAACACTGAAGCTTTCTTT.

This clone is a singleton in its sample. The V and J genes are TRBV5-1 and TRBJ2-7; D possibly corresponds to TRBD1 (5 bases). CDR3 length equals 14 residues. Trimming stripped 4 bases from V and 7 bases from J, with 18 bases between. CDR1 SGHRS and CDR2 YFSETQ come from the germline V gene. The CDR3 sequence: CASSPGQEFGEQYF. CDR3 sequence (DNA): TGCGCCAGCAGCCCCGGACAAGAATTCGGGGAGCAGTACTTC.

In its sample, this clone was seen a few times. The rearrangement joins TRBV7-9 to TRBJ1-2; 9 positions agree with TRBD1. CDR1 and CDR2 (germline): SEHNR, FQNEAQ (reference sequence). This CDR3 is 16 amino acids long. V lost 5 bases, J lost 6 bases, and 13 bases stayed unmatched. The DNA for the CDR3 is TGTGCCAGCAGCGCGAGGACAGGGGAGATTAGAGATGGCTACACCTTC. Encoded protein: CASSARTGEIRDGYTF.

This chain links TRBV7-9 with TRBJ1-5; weak D call: TRBD1 (5 bases). The germline gives CDR1 SEHNR, CDR2 FQNEAQ (reference sequence). Trimming pared 5 bases from V and 7 bases from J, leaving 15 bases between. The CDR3 extends over 14 amino acids. The chain's CDR3 is CASSLGRDRQPQHF. In nucleotides, the CDR3 is TGTGCCAGCAGCCTGGGCAGGGATAGGCAGCCCCAGCATTTT.

The chain employs TRBV12-5 and TRBJ1-5; possible D gene TRBD1, 5 bases. V lost 7 bases to trimming and J lost 4 bases, with 14 bases between them. The CDR3 loop spans 14 amino acids. The germline CDR1 and CDR2 sequences are LGHNT and FRNRAP. The CDR3: CASEGTGGNQPQHF. As DNA, the CDR3 is TGTGCTAGTGAGGGAACCGGGGGAAATCAGCCCCAGCATTTT.

The CDR3 coding sequence is TGTGCCAGCAGTGGTGGACAGGGGCCAACTAATGAAAAACTGTTTTTT. Amino acid sequence: CASSGGQGPTNEKLFF. This rearrangement joins TRBV6-1 to TRBJ1-4; TRBD1 matches at 9 bases. The trim removed 4 bases at V and 0 bases at J, leaving 3 bases unmatched. This CDR3 is built from 16 residues. CDR1 and CDR2 (germline): MNHNS, SASEGT.

The chain combines TRBV30 with TRBJ1-3; D is unclear. Germline values: CDR1 GTSNPN, CDR2 SVGIG (reference sequence). V dropped 0 bases and J dropped 9 bases, with 9 bases sitting between them. CDR3 size: 12 residues. CDR3 sequence (DNA): TGTGCCTGGAGTGTACCCGGGGTCACCATATATTTT. This codes for CAWSVPGVTIYF.

V and J are TRBV10-2 and TRBJ2-1; a weak D match, TRBD2 (5 bases). Germline CDR1 WSHSY, CDR2 SAAADI. V was trimmed by 7 bases and J by 7 bases, leaving 8 bases between them. The CDR3 covers 11 residues. The CDR3 spells CASKGGNEQFF. The CDR3 region has the DNA TGCGCCAGCAAGGGCGGGAATGAGCAGTTCTTC.

This clone has a single count. The rearrangement links TRBV5-5 to TRBJ1-6; 7 nucleotides line up with TRBD1. CDR1 and CDR2 from the germline V gene are SGHKS and YYEKEE (reference sequence). The CDR3 is 16 amino acids. V was clipped by 2 bases and J by 9 bases; unmatched bases: 11. The CDR3 DNA reads TGTGCCAGCAGCTTAGGGTGGGACAGAAGTAGTTCACCCCTCCACTTT. Translating gives CASSLGWDRSSSPLHF. The full variable domain, its missing parts supplied by reference TRBV5-5 and TRBJ1-6, is DAGVTQSPTHLIKTRGQQVTLRCSPISGHKSVSWYQQVLGQGPQFIFQYYEKEERGRGNFPDRFSARQFPNYSSELNVNALLLGDSALYLCASSLGWDRSSSPLHFGNGTRLTVT.

This chain joins TRBV6-5 and TRBJ2-2, with 7 bases identical to TRBD1. The germline V gene has CDR1 MNHEY and CDR2 SVGAGI. Trimming took 4 bases from V and 0 from J; bases not matched to a gene: 2. The CDR3 contains 15 residues. The CDR3 bases are TGTGCCAGCAGTTCGGACAGGCCGAACACCGGGGAGCTGTTTTTT. Translating it yields CASSSDRPNTGELFF.

This clone was seen a single time. The chain joins TRBV29-1 to TRBJ1-2, with 7 bases that match TRBD1. CDR1 is SQVTM and CDR2 is ANQGSEA in the germline V gene. This CDR3 comprises 14 residues. V was clipped by 4 bases and J by 4 bases; unmatched bases: 9. The CDR3 region is CSVGAGQASYGYTF. In nucleotides, the CDR3 is TGCAGCGTTGGAGCAGGACAGGCTTCCTATGGCTACACCTTC. The full variable domain, its missing parts supplied by reference TRBV29-1 and TRBJ1-2, is SAVISQKPSRDICQRGTSLTIQCQVDSQVTMMFWYRQQPGQSLTLIATANQGSEATYESGFVIDKFPISRPNLTFSTLTVSNMSPEDSSIYLCSVGAGQASYGYTFGSGTRLTVV.

The count of this clone is one. The V gene is TRBV5-1, the J gene TRBJ2-7, with D perhaps TRBD2 (5 bases). Trimming removed 2 bases at V and 2 bases at J, with 11 bases between. Germline values: CDR1 SGHRS, CDR2 YFSETQ. CDR3 size: 14 residues. CDR3 residues: CASSFEGLTYEQYF. The CDR3 region has the DNA TGCGCCAGCAGCTTTGAGGGCCTTACCTACGAGCAGTACTTC.

This clone was seen just once. The V call is TRBV29-1, the J call TRBJ2-2, with 10 bases lining up with TRBD1. CDR1 and CDR2 from the germline V gene are SQVTM and ANQGSEA. This CDR3 spans 14 amino acids. V lost 7 bases, J lost 4 bases, and 6 bases stayed unmatched. The CDR3 sequence is CSAPGQGGTGELFF. CDR3 sequence (DNA): TGCAGCGCACCAGGACAGGGGGGCACCGGGGAGCTGTTTTTT.

The chain employs TRBV5-6 and TRBJ2-5; 8 bases fit TRBD1. Germline values: CDR1 SGHDT, CDR2 YYEEEE. This CDR3 contains 16 residues. V lost 4 bases to trimming and J lost 5 bases; unmatched junction nucleotides: 13. The CDR3 loop is CASSRTGRKTDETQYF. The CDR3 DNA follows: TGTGCCAGCAGCAGGACAGGGAGGAAAACTGACGAGACCCAGTACTTC.

In this sample, this clone turned up once. The rearrangement uses TRBV3-1 (or the pseudogene TRBV3-2) and TRBJ1-2; tentatively, D is TRBD1 (5 bases). The ends were cut back, 4 bases at V and 6 bases at J, with 15 bases in the middle. Germline V gene lookup returns CDR1 LGHDT and CDR2 YNNKEL (reference sequence). The CDR3 is 14 amino acids. CDR3 DNA sequence: TGTGCCAGCAGCCGAGGCACCCGAGGGGATGGCTACACCTTC. Amino acids: CASSRGTRGDGYTF.

This chain uses TRBV7-2 with TRBJ1-5; D not resolved. CDR1 and CDR2 (germline): SGHTA, FQGNSA. V lost 1 base, J lost 4 bases, and 11 bases lay in between. This CDR3 is built from 15 residues. CDR3 sequence: CASSLEVGSNQPQHF. In DNA form, the CDR3 reads TGTGCCAGCAGCTTAGAGGTCGGATCGAATCAGCCCCAGCATTTT.

This clone was detected only a few times. This chain connects TRBV7-8 to TRBJ2-1, with 15 bases matching TRBD2. The germline V gene has CDR1 SGHVS and CDR2 FQNEAQ. Losses at the gene ends were 3 bases for V and 3 bases for J; bases not matched to a gene: 18. The CDR3 is 22 amino acids. As DNA, the CDR3 is TGTGCCAGCAGCTTCCTCAGGGTCGGGGGACTAGCGGGAGGTTCCTACTACAATGAGCAGTTCTTC. It specifies CASSFLRVGGLAGGSYYNEQFF.

This rearrangement joins TRBV29-1 to TRBJ2-7; weak D call: TRBD2 (6 bases). The CDR3 sequence is 15 residues long. Trimming removed 5 bases at V and 2 bases at J, with 19 bases between. Per germline, CDR1 SQVTM and CDR2 ANQGSEA. The CDR3: CSVRRLDSIAYEQYF. The CDR3 DNA is TGCAGCGTTAGAAGACTAGATTCTATAGCCTACGAGCAGTACTTC.

This clone showed up just once. The J gene is TRBJ1-1, the V gene TRBV3-1 (or the pseudogene TRBV3-2), with D perhaps TRBD1 (5 bases). The V gene lost 2 bases and the J gene lost 3 bases, with 7 bases spanning the gap. The CDR3 is 13 residues long. CDR1 LGHDT and CDR2 YNNKEL come from the germline V gene (reference sequence). CDR3 sequence (DNA): TGTGCCAGCAGCCAACTGGGGGACACTGAAGCTTTCTTT. Translation gives CASSQLGDTEAFF.